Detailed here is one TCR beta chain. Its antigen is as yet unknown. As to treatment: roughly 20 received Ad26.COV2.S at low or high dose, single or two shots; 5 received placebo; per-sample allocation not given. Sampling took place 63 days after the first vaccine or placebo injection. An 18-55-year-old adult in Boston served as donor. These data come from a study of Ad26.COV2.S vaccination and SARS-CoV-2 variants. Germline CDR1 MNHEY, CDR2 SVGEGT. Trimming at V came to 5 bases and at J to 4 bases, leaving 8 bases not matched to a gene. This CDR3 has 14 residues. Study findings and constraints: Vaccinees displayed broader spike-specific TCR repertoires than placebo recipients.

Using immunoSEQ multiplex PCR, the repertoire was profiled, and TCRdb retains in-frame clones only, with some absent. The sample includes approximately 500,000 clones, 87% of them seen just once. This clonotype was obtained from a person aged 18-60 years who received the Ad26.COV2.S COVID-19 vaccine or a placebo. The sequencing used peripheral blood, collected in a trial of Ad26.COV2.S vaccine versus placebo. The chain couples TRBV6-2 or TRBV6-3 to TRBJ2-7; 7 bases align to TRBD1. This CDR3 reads CASSRGDSGYEQYF. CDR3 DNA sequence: TGTGCCAGCAGTCGAGGGGACAGTGGGTACGAGCAGTACTTC.